Listed here are 19 T cell receptor beta chains from one sample, sequenced in a study of CD8 T cells in Susac syndrome. An amount of RNA that ranged from roughly 0.5 to 1 ug was reverse transcribed with random hexamers. MiXCR, applied by TCRdb to the immunoSEQ multiplex PCR reads, yields one record per CDR3 protein. The data show around 170,000 distinct CDR3 sequences, with about 90% seen just once and 0.08% held by the top ten. The sample taken for sequencing was CD4+ T cells from PBMCs. These TCRs come from a human donor in good health.

This clonotype was seen only once. The J gene is TRBJ2-2, the V gene TRBV9; a possible D gene is TRBD2 (5 bases). The CDR3 is 16 amino acids. Trimming shortened V by 3 bases and J by 0 bases, and 12 bases separated the two germline ends. CDR1 SGDLS and CDR2 YYNGEE come from the germline V gene. The CDR3 here is CASSGGRGPNTGELFF. The CDR3 nucleotides are TGTGCCAGCAGCGGCGGACGGGGTCCGAACACCGGGGAGCTGTTTTTT.

V usage is TRBV11-2 and J usage is TRBJ2-7; possibly TRBD1 or TRBD2 for D (5 bases each). V lost 4 bases and J 1 base, leaving 11 bases between the germline ends. The germline CDR1 and CDR2 sequences are SGHAT and FQNNGV. The CDR3 loop spans 14 amino acids. The CDR3 loop is CASSWGEGSYEQYF. The CDR3 DNA reads as TGTGCCAGCAGCTGGGGAGAGGGGTCCTACGAGCAGTACTTC.

The rearrangement links TRBV20-1 to TRBJ1-4, with D possibly matching TRBD1 (5 bases). Trimming stripped 3 bases from V and 8 bases from J, with 13 bases between. The CDR3 contains 13 residues. CDR1 DFQATT and CDR2 SNEGSKA come from the germline V gene (reference sequence). The CDR3 here is CSASRTNREKLFF. The CDR3 DNA sequence: TGCAGTGCTAGCCGGACAAACAGGGAAAAACTGTTTTTT.

The sample holds one count of this clonotype. CDR3 sequence: CASSQDVNTEAFF. Here the CDR3 DNA reads TGTGCCAGCTCACAGGACGTGAACACTGAAGCTTTCTTT. This chain uses TRBV18 with TRBJ1-1; D not certain. The CDR3 loop spans 13 amino acids. From germline, CDR1 is KGHSH and CDR2 LQKENI. Trimming cost V 4 bases and J 0 bases, with 6 bases left between them.

This chain links TRBV19 with TRBJ2-5; D is undetermined. Trimming cost V 3 bases and J 0 bases, with 8 bases left between them. Germline CDR1 reads LNHDA; CDR2 reads SQIVND (reference sequence). This CDR3 spans 14 amino acids. The CDR3: CASSISQYQETQYF. As DNA, the CDR3 is TGTGCCAGTAGTATTTCCCAGTACCAAGAGACCCAGTACTTC.

This chain uses TRBV29-1 with TRBJ1-6; 9 bases align to TRBD1. Germline-derived CDR1 and CDR2 are SQVTM and ANQGSEA. This CDR3 comprises 14 residues. J was trimmed by 10 bases and V by 5 bases; bases with no gene match: 9. In DNA form, the CDR3 reads TGCAGCGTTCCCGGGACAGGGAATAGCTCACCCCTCCACTTT. Translating gives CSVPGTGNSSPLHF. Based on the CDR3 plus reference TRBV29-1 and TRBJ1-6, the full variable domain is SAVISQKPSRDICQRGTSLTIQCQVDSQVTMMFWYRQQPGQSLTLIATANQGSEATYESGFVIDKFPISRPNLTFSTLTVSNMSPEDSSIYLCSVPGTGNSSPLHFGNGTRLTVT.

This chain uses TRBV6-4 with TRBJ1-2; D call uncertain. Germline CDR1 and CDR2: MRHNA and SNTAGT. The V gene lost 5 bases and the J gene lost 4 bases, with 11 bases spanning the gap. The CDR3 consists of 13 residues. The CDR3 nucleotides read TGTGCCAGCAGTTCTCAGGCCGGCTATGGCTACACCTTC. Protein product: CASSSQAGYGYTF.

The chain combines TRBV30 with TRBJ2-3; possibly TRBD1 for D (5 bases). Germline CDR1 is GTSNPN and CDR2 is SVGIG (reference sequence). Between the trimmed V and J ends, which lost 2 bases and 11 bases, there was a span of 26 bases. This CDR3 is 16 amino acids long. The CDR3, as DNA: TGTGCCTGGAGTCCCTCCTTTGCCCTAGGGGCTTTGAAGCAGTATTTT. This encodes CAWSPSFALGALKQYF.

The chain uses TRBV5-1 and TRBJ2-2; 7 bases line up with TRBD2. Trimming at V came to 5 bases and at J to 7 bases, leaving 11 bases not matched to a gene. Germline CDR1 reads SGHRS; CDR2 reads YFSETQ. The CDR3 covers 15 residues. The CDR3 is CASSSFAGVIGELFF. CDR3 in DNA: TGCGCCAGCAGTTCGTTTGCGGGAGTCATCGGGGAGCTGTTTTTT.

This clonotype occurred once. The chain carries TRBV3-1 and TRBJ1-1; D may be TRBD1 (6 bases). The CDR3 has 12 amino acids. V was cut by 1 base and J by 7 bases, with 7 bases left in between. Germline values: CDR1 LGHDT, CDR2 YNNKEL (reference sequence). CDR3 loop: CASSQADSEAFF. CDR3 DNA sequence: TGTGCCAGCAGCCAAGCGGACAGTGAAGCTTTCTTT.

The chain uses TRBV13 and TRBJ2-3; weak D call: TRBD1 (6 bases). Per the germline V gene, CDR1 is PRHDT and CDR2 is FYEKMQ (reference sequence). CDR3 length: 12 amino acids. V dropped 10 bases and J dropped 4 bases, with 12 bases sitting between them. CDR3 sequence: CATRGSSDTQYF. The CDR3 DNA sequence: TGTGCCACCAGGGGAAGTTCAGATACGCAGTATTTT.

This clonotype was detected once. The V call is TRBV15, the J call TRBJ2-3; perhaps TRBD1 as D (6 bases). The ends were cut back, 4 bases at V and 1 base at J, with 15 bases in the middle. Germline V gene sequence: CDR1 LNHNV, CDR2 YYDKDF (reference sequence). The CDR3 runs to 16 residues. The CDR3 sequence is CATSTRSDSRTDTQYF. The CDR3 DNA follows: TGTGCCACCAGCACGAGGTCGGACAGCCGCACAGATACGCAGTATTTT.

The table lists this clonotype with a count of one. The chain links TRBV30 to TRBJ2-3, with D tentatively TRBD1 or TRBD2 (6 bases each). V lost 3 bases and J 2 bases, leaving 15 bases between the germline ends. Germline values: CDR1 GTSNPN, CDR2 SVGIG (reference sequence). This CDR3 has 15 residues. DNA of the CDR3: TGTGCCTGGAGGGGGGCGGGACATATCACAGATACGCAGTATTTT. It is translated as CAWRGAGHITDTQYF.

V and J are TRBV12-3 or TRBV12-4 and TRBJ2-3, with D unclear. Trimming shortened V by 1 base and J by 6 bases, and 11 bases separated the two germline ends. This CDR3 is built from 14 residues. The CDR3 here is CASSLGTGGDTQYF. CDR3 nucleotide sequence: TGTGCCAGCAGTTTAGGGACCGGTGGGGATACGCAGTATTTT.

The chain recombines TRBV6-5 with TRBJ2-5, with 12 bases matching TRBD2. Unmatched junction bases numbered 8, after V lost 7 bases and J lost 5 bases. CDR1 is MNHEY and CDR2 is SVGAGI in the germline V gene. The CDR3 loop spans 15 amino acids. Here the CDR3 reads CASTSTSGRGETQYF. The CDR3 nucleotides are TGTGCCAGCACCTCGACTAGCGGGAGAGGGGAGACCCAGTACTTC.

This clonotype was picked up one time. The CDR3 spells CASSLVAGGRYEQYF. The CDR3 DNA sequence: TGCGCCAGCAGCTTGGTGGCGGGGGGGCGTTACGAGCAGTACTTC. The chain uses TRBV5-1 and TRBJ2-7, with 9 bases matching TRBD2. After removal of 0 bases from V and 4 bases from J, the junction contained 5 bases not matched to a gene. This CDR3 has 15 amino acids. Germline CDR1 is SGHRS and CDR2 is YFSETQ.

The V and J genes are TRBV29-1 and TRBJ1-5; TRBD1 might be the D (6 bases). The germline V gene has CDR1 SQVTM and CDR2 ANQGSEA. The V gene lost 6 bases and the J gene lost 6 bases, with 18 bases spanning the gap. This CDR3 contains 14 residues. The chain's CDR3 is CSVRTQGNGQPQHF. DNA of the CDR3: TGCAGCGTGCGAACGCAGGGGAACGGTCAGCCCCAGCATTTT.

This rearrangement joins TRBV29-1 to TRBJ2-7; 8 bases agree with TRBD1. This CDR3 region has 14 residues. The junction had 10 bases not matched to a gene; V was cut back by 2 bases and J by 7 bases. CDR1 is SQVTM, CDR2 ANQGSEA, per germline. The CDR3 loop is CSVERNGQGGEQYF. CDR3 coding DNA: TGCAGCGTTGAAAGAAATGGACAGGGAGGTGAGCAGTACTTC.

The rearrangement links TRBV2 to TRBJ2-2; TRBD1 matches at 8 bases. The CDR3 consists of 13 residues. Unmatched junction bases numbered 4, after V lost 11 bases and J lost 2 bases. Germline V gene sequence: CDR1 SNHLY, CDR2 FYNNEI. The CDR3 spells CASRGRNTGELFF. In DNA, the CDR3 is TGTGCCTCCAGGGGGCGCAACACCGGGGAGCTGTTTTTT.